The next 4 T cell receptor beta chains were all read from a single sample in a study of cytomegalovirus exposure and HLA in healthy donors. Primers: 60 Vbeta forward and 13 Jbeta reverse. Here immunoSEQ multiplex PCR was the method, and the copy in TCRdb shows in-frame clones only, minus some. Of around 170,000 clones in the sample, approximately 80% were seen once. The sample consisted of PBMCs. These TCRs come from a woman aged 18-29 years in good health and CMV-seronegative.

This chain links TRBV11-3 with TRBJ1-4; D perhaps matches TRBD1 (6 bases). Germline-derived CDR1 and CDR2 are SGHNT and YENEEA. CDR3 length: 15 amino acids. Trimming left V 1 base short and J 5 bases short, with 11 bases between. As DNA, the CDR3 is TGTGCCAGCAGCTTAGTTACCAGGGGAAATGAAAAACTGTTTTTT. Translating it yields CASSLVTRGNEKLFF. Full variable domain (rest looked up from reference TRBV11-3 and TRBJ1-4): EAGVVQSPRYKIIEKKQPVAFWCNPISGHNTLYWYLQNLGQGPELLIRYENEEAVDDSQLPKDRFSAERLKGVDSTLKIQPAELGDSAVYLCASSLVTRGNEKLFFGSGTQLSVL.

CDR3 sequence: CASSPGYTEAFF. CDR3 sequence (DNA): TGTGCCAGCAGCCCAGGGTACACTGAAGCTTTCTTT. The chain uses TRBV7-9 and TRBJ1-1, with D possibly being TRBD1 (5 bases). The V gene's germline CDR1 is SEHNR and CDR2 FQNEAQ (reference sequence). V was shortened by 5 bases and J by 3 bases, with 7 bases between the two germline ends. The CDR3 contains 12 residues.

The rearrangement links TRBV5-1 to TRBJ2-7; 8 bases map to TRBD2. Germline V gene data show CDR1 as SGHRS and CDR2 as YFSETQ. Unmatched junction bases numbered 6, after V lost 0 bases and J lost 4 bases. There are 15 residues in the CDR3. CDR3: CASSLDLRGAYEQYF. DNA of the CDR3: TGCGCCAGCAGCTTGGATCTGCGGGGGGCTTACGAGCAGTACTTC.

The gene calls are TRBV7-9 and TRBJ1-2; 10 bases map to TRBD1. Trimming removed 0 bases from V and 6 bases from J; junction bases left unmatched: 7. The length of the CDR3 is 16 residues. Per germline, CDR1 SEHNR and CDR2 FQNEAQ (reference sequence). CDR3 in DNA: TGTGCCAGCAGCTTAGCGCCCGGACAGGGGGAACATGGCTACACCTTC. Translation: CASSLAPGQGEHGYTF.